This is a list of T cell receptor beta chains from one sample in a study of CD8 T cells in ankylosing spondylitis. TCRdb reprocessed the 5' RACE reads via MiXCR and lists one record per CDR3 protein. Of roughly 180,000 distinct CDR3 sequences listed, 10% to 15% are singletons. The specimen was blood, either unsorted or a sorted T cell fraction (not recorded which). These receptors came from a male donor with ankylosing spondylitis or in good health (not recorded which). Each CDR3 is given without its conserved first and last residue.

V gene: TRBV27; J gene: TRBJ2-6; CDR3 protein: ASRTAGSGANVLT
V gene: TRBV11-3; J gene: TRBJ2-6; CDR3 protein: ASSGPSGANVLT
V gene: TRBV4-2; J gene: TRBJ2-1; CDR3 protein: ASSQVTADEQF
V gene: TRBV27; J gene: TRBJ1-6; CDR3 protein: ASSLRGWADSPLH
V gene: TRBV12-5; J gene: TRBJ2-3; CDR3 protein: ASGPGTGGDTQY
V gene: TRBV9; J gene: TRBJ2-1; CDR3 protein: ASSLFSGDEQF
V gene: TRBV27; J gene: TRBJ2-2; CDR3 protein: ASSPTVAGQGYTGELF
V gene: TRBV3-1; J gene: TRBJ2-1; CDR3 protein: ASSHEPGLYSGNEQF
V gene: TRBV5-6; J gene: TRBJ2-1; CDR3 protein: ASSFLFDAGGNEQF
V gene: TRBV7-8; J gene: TRBJ2-7; CDR3 protein: ASSWAGGPGYEQY
V gene: TRBV4-1; J gene: TRBJ1-2; CDR3 protein: ASSQETGYGYT
V gene: TRBV25-1; J gene: TRBJ1-1; CDR3 protein: ASSDAWGALNTEAF
V gene: TRBV11-3; J gene: TRBJ2-7; CDR3 protein: ASSPTGGGEQY
V gene: TRBV5-1; J gene: TRBJ2-1; CDR3 protein: ASRAGGLNEQF
V gene: TRBV29-1; J gene: TRBJ2-2; CDR3 protein: SALGWVGELF
V gene: TRBV7-9; J gene: TRBJ1-3; CDR3 protein: ASSLRSSGNTIY
V gene: TRBV19; J gene: TRBJ1-2; CDR3 protein: ASSMTGGGYT
V gene: TRBV20-1; J gene: TRBJ2-3; CDR3 protein: SAPGLGFGTDTQY
V gene: TRBV7-9; J gene: TRBJ2-7; CDR3 protein: ASSSDPGQGAHEQY
V gene: TRBV6-1; J gene: TRBJ2-3; CDR3 protein: ASSPYSTGSDTQY
V gene: TRBV7-9; J gene: TRBJ1-2; CDR3 protein: AEKGAGTYGYT
V gene: TRBV12-3/TRBV12-4; J gene: TRBJ2-5; CDR3 protein: ASSLGLAGEGRETQY
V gene: TRBV6-2/TRBV6-3; J gene: TRBJ2-1; CDR3 protein: ASSPGGLGSYNEQF
V gene: TRBV5-1; J gene: TRBJ2-3; CDR3 protein: ATAGGQGSGTQY
V gene: TRBV7-6; J gene: TRBJ2-7; CDR3 protein: ASSPPLRAYEQY
V gene: TRBV29-1; J gene: TRBJ2-3; CDR3 protein: SVEDRNSDTQY